This entry concerns a single T cell receptor (beta chain). This clonotype has a count of ten or more. No cognate antigen has been identified for it. Nothing much larger sits one base from this clone, and base qualities are not available. The sample comes from a study of CD8 T cells in ankylosing spondylitis (TCRdb year 2017). At the level of the whole study: T cell receptor beta repertoires were profiled in healthy donors and ankylosing spondylitis patients so that disease-linked TCR variants could be found. Peripheral blood was sampled, and synovial fluid was additionally collected from ankylosing spondylitis patients. The full study cohort was made up of about 25 ankylosing spondylitis patients and over 90 healthy donors. Overall study results and their limits: A TCR beta motif made up of several highly homologous amino acid variants appeared to be characteristic of blood from ankylosing spondylitis patients. Some motif variants had previously been reported in the synovial fluid and blood of reactive arthritis patients, which suggests shared mechanisms of disease initiation. The disease-linked clones had a CD8+ phenotype and were found at relatively low frequencies in peripheral blood. The disease-linked clones were reported as significantly enriched in matched synovial fluid samples from ankylosing spondylitis patients.

Trimming accounts for 4 bases at V and 2 bases at J, while the number of junction bases matched to no gene is 1. The germline V gene gives CDR1 as MRHNA and CDR2 as SNTAGT. Including cysteine and phenylalanine, the CDR3 has 15 amino acids. Of the read, only the CDR3 DNA is kept; its 45 bases are in frame from base 1. The instrument given in TCRdb is Illumina HiSeq 2500. Quantitative 5'-RACE with molecular barcodes was the method used to prepare the TCR beta libraries. Under the source paper's analysis protocol: Disease-linked TCR variants were identified with a new computational method built on a probabilistic model of VDJ rearrangement. Using fastp at Q25 and MiXCR, TCRdb reprocessed the public reads and kept productive beta chains. Records with the same CDR3 protein are collapsed into one entry carrying the most frequent genes and DNA. These V and J calls originate from TCRdb's pipeline instead of the authors' own analysis. For this sample the table gives about 250,000 distinct CDR3 sequences, of which 30% to 40% were detected only once. 3.5% to 4.5% of the sample lies in the top ten.

The sequence derives from a male donor with ankylosing spondylitis or in good health (not recorded which). The sequence joins TRBV6-4 to TRBJ2-3, with 12 bases matching TRBD2. The specimen was blood, either unsorted or a sorted T cell fraction (not recorded which). The CDR3 is CASSASGGATDTQYF. Read as DNA, the sequence is TGTGCCAGCAGTGCTAGCGGGGGGGCCACAGATACGCAGTATTTT.